These T cell receptor beta chains were read from a single sample in a study of identical twins. TCRdb independently ran MiXCR on the 5' RACE reads; one entry per CDR3 protein. The table shows about 700,000 distinct CDR3 sequences, with roughly 8% occurring only once. These data also formed part of another study, on yellow fever vaccine responses in identical twins.

Sequencing was done on a sample of PBMCs. The receptors were sampled from a woman in her late teens or twenties in good health. Each CDR3 is given with its conserved first and last residue. Fields, in order: V gene, D gene, clone size, J gene, CDR3 protein, CDR3 DNA. D genes are given only for firm matches. Not every row has a clone size; where given, it reads once, few, many or a size class.

v_gene: TRBV12-3/TRBV12-4
d_gene: -
abundance: many
j_gene: TRBJ2-7
CDR3aa: CASKMDSFSYEQYF
CDR3nt: TGTGCCAGCAAAATGGACAGTTTCTCCTACGAGCAGTACTTC

v_gene: TRBV20-1
d_gene: TRBD2
abundance: few
j_gene: TRBJ2-1
CDR3aa: CSARSPSGGAAYNEQFF
CDR3nt: TGCAGTGCTAGGTCTCCTAGCGGGGGGGCCGCCTACAATGAGCAGTTCTTC

v_gene: TRBV27
d_gene: TRBD1
abundance: -
j_gene: TRBJ2-3
CDR3aa: CATSDRGRLDTQYF
CDR3nt: TGTGCCACCTCGGACAGGGGGCGCTTAGATACGCAGTATTTT

v_gene: TRBV29-1
d_gene: -
abundance: few
j_gene: TRBJ2-3
CDR3aa: CSVGGLGSTDTQYF
CDR3nt: TGCAGCGTGGGGGGACTCGGGAGCACAGATACGCAGTATTTT

v_gene: TRBV12-3/TRBV12-4
d_gene: -
abundance: many
j_gene: TRBJ1-6
CDR3aa: CASSAPNGGSPLHF
CDR3nt: TGTGCCAGCAGTGCCCCGAACGGGGGTTCACCCCTCCACTTT

v_gene: TRBV3-1
d_gene: -
abundance: many
j_gene: TRBJ2-5
CDR3aa: CASSQAAVEETQYF
CDR3nt: TGTGCCAGCAGCCAAGCCGCGGTAGAAGAGACCCAGTACTTC

v_gene: TRBV27
d_gene: -
abundance: few
j_gene: TRBJ2-7
CDR3aa: CASSPRGGGPIYEQYF
CDR3nt: TGTGCCAGCAGTCCCAGAGGGGGAGGGCCAATTTACGAGCAGTACTTC

v_gene: TRBV12-3/TRBV12-4
d_gene: -
abundance: many
j_gene: TRBJ2-6
CDR3aa: CASRQGSGANVLTF
CDR3nt: TGTGCCAGCAGGCAGGGGTCTGGGGCCAACGTCCTGACTTTC

v_gene: TRBV2
d_gene: -
abundance: many
j_gene: TRBJ2-7
CDR3aa: CASSSGGQDEQYF
CDR3nt: TGTGCCAGCAGTTCGGGAGGACAGGACGAGCAGTACTTC

v_gene: TRBV29-1
d_gene: -
abundance: many
j_gene: TRBJ1-1
CDR3aa: CSVEDANTEAFF
CDR3nt: TGCAGCGTTGAAGACGCAAACACTGAAGCTTTCTTT

v_gene: TRBV6-1
d_gene: TRBD2
abundance: -
j_gene: TRBJ2-2
CDR3aa: CASLRTSGINTGELFF
CDR3nt: TGTGCCAGCCTTCGGACTAGCGGGATTAACACCGGGGAGCTGTTTTTT

v_gene: TRBV3-1
d_gene: TRBD2
abundance: -
j_gene: TRBJ2-7
CDR3aa: CASSQELRGSYEQYF
CDR3nt: TGTGCCAGCAGCCAAGAATTGCGGGGGTCTTACGAGCAGTACTTC

v_gene: TRBV30
d_gene: TRBD2
abundance: -
j_gene: TRBJ2-2
CDR3aa: CAWGLAGTGELFF
CDR3nt: TGTGCCTGGGGACTAGCCGGCACCGGGGAGCTGTTTTTT

v_gene: TRBV5-5
d_gene: -
abundance: few
j_gene: TRBJ2-3
CDR3aa: CASSPTPRDLDTQYF
CDR3nt: TGTGCCAGCAGCCCTACACCTAGGGACTTAGATACGCAGTATTTT

v_gene: TRBV29-1
d_gene: TRBD1
abundance: -
j_gene: TRBJ2-1
CDR3aa: CSARDRDNEQFF
CDR3nt: TGCAGCGCCCGGGACAGGGACAATGAGCAGTTCTTC

v_gene: TRBV5-1
d_gene: TRBD2
abundance: few
j_gene: TRBJ2-7
CDR3aa: CASSPRTSGSREQYF
CDR3nt: TGCGCCAGCAGCCCGAGGACTAGCGGGAGCCGCGAGCAGTACTTC

v_gene: TRBV12-3/TRBV12-4
d_gene: -
abundance: few
j_gene: TRBJ1-5
CDR3aa: CASSLSPLVQPQHF
CDR3nt: TGTGCCAGCAGTCTTTCCCCCCTGGTCCAGCCCCAGCATTTT

v_gene: TRBV7-9
d_gene: -
abundance: many
j_gene: TRBJ2-6
CDR3aa: CASSLIMGANVLTF
CDR3nt: TGTGCCAGCAGCCTTATCATGGGGGCCAACGTCCTGACTTTC

v_gene: TRBV20-1
d_gene: TRBD1
abundance: few
j_gene: TRBJ1-4
CDR3aa: CSARKLDRGTNEKLFF
CDR3nt: TGCAGTGCTAGAAAACTAGACAGGGGGACTAATGAAAAACTGTTTTTT

v_gene: TRBV7-9
d_gene: -
abundance: many
j_gene: TRBJ1-1
CDR3aa: CASSLAGTAMNTEAFF
CDR3nt: TGTGCCAGCAGCTTAGCGGGGACGGCCATGAACACTGAAGCTTTCTTT

v_gene: TRBV5-6
d_gene: -
abundance: many
j_gene: TRBJ2-7
CDR3aa: CASFRDASSYEQYF
CDR3nt: TGTGCCAGCTTCCGGGACGCTAGCTCCTACGAGCAGTACTTC

v_gene: TRBV20-1
d_gene: TRBD2
abundance: few
j_gene: TRBJ2-5
CDR3aa: CSAHGLAGGLQETQYF
CDR3nt: TGCAGTGCTCACGGACTAGCGGGAGGTCTACAAGAGACCCAGTACTTC

v_gene: TRBV7-2
d_gene: -
abundance: few
j_gene: TRBJ2-1
CDR3aa: CASSYLGPLGEQFF
CDR3nt: TGTGCCAGCAGCTATTTGGGACCGCTCGGTGAGCAGTTCTTC

v_gene: TRBV3-1
d_gene: -
abundance: many
j_gene: TRBJ2-5
CDR3aa: CASSLQMTQFQETQYF
CDR3nt: TGTGCCAGCAGCCTTCAGATGACCCAGTTTCAAGAGACCCAGTACTTC

v_gene: TRBV15
d_gene: TRBD2
abundance: many
j_gene: TRBJ2-1
CDR3aa: CATSRDWTSGDNEQFF
CDR3nt: TGTGCCACCAGCAGGGACTGGACTAGCGGGGACAATGAGCAGTTCTTC

v_gene: TRBV4-1
d_gene: -
abundance: few
j_gene: TRBJ2-1
CDR3aa: CASSPRAGRYNEQFF
CDR3nt: TGCGCCAGCAGCCCCCGGGCAGGGCGGTACAATGAGCAGTTCTTC

v_gene: TRBV20-1
d_gene: TRBD1
abundance: -
j_gene: TRBJ2-7
CDR3aa: CSAPPWDRGLEYEQYF
CDR3nt: TGCAGTGCTCCTCCCTGGGACAGGGGGCTAGAGTACGAGCAGTACTTC